The 2 T cell receptor beta chains reported below all come from one sample, sequenced in a study of blood T cell repertoires in COVID-19. Assay used: immunoSEQ multiplex PCR; TCRdb lists only in-frame clones, some missing. The table lists about 160,000 clones, roughly nine tenths of them singletons. The sequencing sample was made of peripheral blood. These receptor sequences come from a woman aged 70 to 79 with acute or convalescent COVID-19.

The rearrangement uses TRBV5-6 and TRBJ2-3; a possible D gene is TRBD2 (5 bases). Trimming cost V 2 bases and J 3 bases, with 7 bases left between them. The CDR3 totals 13 residues. Germline assignment: CDR1 SGHDT and CDR2 YYEEEE. CDR3 nucleotides: TGTGCCAGCAGCTTAGGAGGAACAGATACGCAGTATTTT. Translated: CASSLGGTDTQYF.

J is TRBJ1-3 and V is TRBV7-9, with D possibly matching TRBD1 (5 bases). The CDR3 length is 15 residues. The germline CDR1 and CDR2 sequences are SEHNR and FQNEAQ (reference sequence). Deletions cut 5 bases from V and 4 bases from J, with 15 bases between. Here the CDR3 DNA reads TGTGCCAGCAGCCCCTTCTCAGGGTCGGGAAACACCATATATTTT. This codes for CASSPFSGSGNTIYF.